This T cell receptor beta chain stems from a study of a mutant IDH1 vaccine in newly diagnosed glioma. Study in general: Earlier care involved radiotherapy, temozolomide, or both, and the majority received both. Study-wide results and caveats: Pseudoprogression seemed unlinked to shifts in top peripheral T cell clonotypes.

Remarks on this clone: Antigen: not known.

This CDR3 has 16 residues. The germline CDR1 and CDR2 sequences are SGHTA and FQGNSA. The V gene lost 2 bases and the J gene lost 3 bases, with 14 bases spanning the gap. Time point denoted: week 47, end of study. The study gave 300 ug of mutant IDH1 20-mer peptide per vaccine dose, with topical imiquimod. Patients carried new grade 3 or 4 IDH1-mutant astrocytomas lacking nuclear ATRX. Profiled with immunoSEQ multiplex PCR; TCRdb holds only in-frame clones, not every one. The repertoire holds 25,000 to 35,000 clones, with more than 65% as singletons. V is TRBV7-2 and J is TRBJ2-1; D is perhaps TRBD2 (6 bases). This TCR came from a man under 40 with glioma. This sample comprised PBMCs, obtained from a glioma patient whose treatment included an IDH1 peptide vaccine. The CDR3, as DNA: TGTGCCAGCAGCTTATCGGGGACTCCTATCTACAATGAGCAGTTCTTC. This encodes CASSLSGTPIYNEQFF.